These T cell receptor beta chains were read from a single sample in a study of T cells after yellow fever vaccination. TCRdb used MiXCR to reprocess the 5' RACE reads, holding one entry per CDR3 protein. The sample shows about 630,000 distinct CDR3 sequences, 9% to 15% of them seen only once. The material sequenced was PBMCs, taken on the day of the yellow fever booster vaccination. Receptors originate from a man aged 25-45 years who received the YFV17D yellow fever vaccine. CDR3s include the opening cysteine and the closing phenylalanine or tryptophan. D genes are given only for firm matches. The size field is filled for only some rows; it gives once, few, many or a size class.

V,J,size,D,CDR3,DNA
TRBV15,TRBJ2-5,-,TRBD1,CATSRPGTGETQYF,TGTGCCACCAGCAGACCCGGGACAGGGGAGACCCAGTACTTC
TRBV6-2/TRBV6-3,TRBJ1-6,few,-,CASTADRTNSPLHF,TGTGCCAGCACTGCAGACAGGACAAATTCACCCCTCCACTTT
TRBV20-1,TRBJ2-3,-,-,CSASGTLGPLGTDTQYF,TGCAGTGCTTCCGGGACCCTGGGGCCCTTGGGCACAGATACGCAGTATTTT
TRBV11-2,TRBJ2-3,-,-,CASSQMTATDTQYF,TGTGCCAGCAGCCAAATGACAGCCACAGATACGCAGTATTTT
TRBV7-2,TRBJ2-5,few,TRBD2,CASSLMAGAQETQYF,TGTGCCAGCAGCTTAATGGCGGGAGCCCAAGAGACCCAGTACTTC
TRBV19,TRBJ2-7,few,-,CASSMGVGYEQYF,TGTGCCAGTAGTATGGGGGTTGGCTACGAGCAGTACTTC
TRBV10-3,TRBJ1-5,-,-,CAISESGGLIQPQHF,TGTGCCATCAGTGAGTCGGGGGGACTAATTCAGCCCCAGCATTTT
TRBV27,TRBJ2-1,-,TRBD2,CASTLLGTSGHNEQFF,TGTGCCAGCACCCTCCTGGGGACTAGCGGGCACAATGAGCAGTTCTTC
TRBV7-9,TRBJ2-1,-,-,CASSLVWVDGSSNEQFF,TGTGCCAGCAGCTTAGTTTGGGTGGACGGGAGTAGTAATGAGCAGTTCTTC
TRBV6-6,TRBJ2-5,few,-,CASRWEEWETQYF,TGTGCCAGCCGGTGGGAAGAGTGGGAGACCCAGTACTTC
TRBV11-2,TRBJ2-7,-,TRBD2,CASSLWTSPYEQYF,TGTGCCAGCAGCTTGTGGACTAGCCCCTACGAGCAGTACTTC
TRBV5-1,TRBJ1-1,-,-,CASSLSATANTEAFF,TGCGCCAGCAGCTTGTCAGCAACGGCGAACACTGAAGCTTTCTTT
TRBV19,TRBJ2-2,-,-,CASSSHGGDGELFF,TGTGCCAGTAGTAGCCACGGTGGGGATGGGGAGCTGTTTTTT
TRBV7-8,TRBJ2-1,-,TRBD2,CASSFLQNSGIRTIDNEQFF,TGTGCCAGCAGCTTTCTCCAAAATAGCGGGATTAGAACAATAGACAATGAGCAGTTCTTC
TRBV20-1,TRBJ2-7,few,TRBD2,CSATSGSGYYEQYF,TGCAGTGCTACGAGCGGGAGCGGCTACTACGAGCAGTACTTC
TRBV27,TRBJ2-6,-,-,CASSLKSHGANVLTF,TGTGCCAGCAGTTTGAAGAGTCACGGGGCCAACGTCCTGACTTTC
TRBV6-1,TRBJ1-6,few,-,CATSFGGAGSPLHF,TGTGCCACCTCTTTTGGGGGCGCGGGATCACCCCTCCACTTT
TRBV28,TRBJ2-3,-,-,CASSGSPTDTQYF,TGTGCCAGCAGCGGGAGCCCCACAGATACGCAGTATTTT
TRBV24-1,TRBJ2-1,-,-,CATRSPMDNEQFF,TGTGCCACCAGGTCTCCCATGGACAATGAGCAGTTCTTC
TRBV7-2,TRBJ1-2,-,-,CASSLGTYYGYTF,TGTGCCAGCAGCTTGGGGACATACTATGGCTACACCTTC
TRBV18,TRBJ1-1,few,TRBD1,CASSLMYLTGRTEAFF,TGTGCCAGCTCACTGATGTACTTGACAGGGAGGACTGAAGCTTTCTTT
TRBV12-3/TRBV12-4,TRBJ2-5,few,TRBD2,CASSQGTSGRSQETQYF,TGTGCCAGCAGTCAGGGGACTAGCGGGAGAAGCCAAGAGACCCAGTACTTC
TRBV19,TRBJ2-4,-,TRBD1,CASTPLPGTANKNIQYF,TGTGCCAGTACCCCCCTCCCCGGGACAGCCAACAAAAACATTCAGTACTTC
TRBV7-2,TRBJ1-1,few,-,CASSLALQDTEAFF,TGTGCCAGCAGCTTAGCGTTGCAAGACACTGAAGCTTTCTTT
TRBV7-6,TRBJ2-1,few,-,CASSLAQAERDEQFF,TGTGCCAGCAGCTTAGCGCAGGCGGAGCGCGATGAGCAGTTCTTC
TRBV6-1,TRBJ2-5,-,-,CASSRRDWGETQYF,TGTGCCAGCAGTCGCCGGGACTGGGGCGAGACCCAGTACTTC
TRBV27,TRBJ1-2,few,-,CASSLKGSQHINYGYTF,TGTGCCAGCAGTTTAAAGGGCAGCCAGCACATTAACTATGGCTACACCTTC
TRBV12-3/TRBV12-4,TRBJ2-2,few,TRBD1,CASWQGAAEGGELFF,TGTGCCAGCTGGCAGGGGGCCGCGGAGGGTGGGGAGCTGTTTTTT
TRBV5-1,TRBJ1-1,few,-,CASSLAGGQVNTEAFF,TGCGCCAGCAGCTTGGCGGGGGGCCAAGTCAACACTGAAGCTTTCTTT
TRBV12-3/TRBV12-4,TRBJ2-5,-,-,CASSFSGVETQYF,TGTGCCAGCAGTTTTTCCGGGGTTGAGACCCAGTACTTC
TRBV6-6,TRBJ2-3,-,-,CASRSTAADTQYF,TGTGCCAGCAGGTCAACCGCCGCAGATACGCAGTATTTT
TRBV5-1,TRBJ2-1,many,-,CASSWAYNEQFF,TGCGCCAGCAGCTGGGCCTACAATGAGCAGTTCTTC
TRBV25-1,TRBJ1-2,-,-,CASLSLFGFYGYTF,TGTGCCAGCCTCAGTCTTTTTGGATTCTATGGCTACACCTTC
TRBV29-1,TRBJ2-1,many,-,CSVEGFGRTYNEQFF,TGCAGCGTTGAAGGTTTCGGGCGTACCTACAATGAGCAGTTCTTC
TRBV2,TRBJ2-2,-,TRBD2,CASSEGLAGVTGELFF,TGTGCCAGCAGTGAAGGTCTAGCGGGAGTCACCGGGGAGCTGTTTTTT
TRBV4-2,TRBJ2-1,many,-,CASSQARTSSYNEQFF,TGTGCCAGCAGCCAGGCTCGGACAAGCTCCTACAATGAGCAGTTCTTC
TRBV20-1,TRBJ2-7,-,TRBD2,CSARGGTSGNLYEQYF,TGCAGTGCTAGAGGGGGGACTAGCGGGAACCTCTACGAGCAGTACTTC
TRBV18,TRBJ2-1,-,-,CASSRTGNDEQFF,TGTGCCAGCTCAAGAACAGGGAACGATGAGCAGTTCTTC
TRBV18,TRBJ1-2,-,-,CASSTSPTVDYGYTF,TGTGCCAGCTCAACTTCCCCGACAGTTGACTATGGCTACACCTTC
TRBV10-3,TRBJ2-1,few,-,CASHGFGANEQFF,TGTGCCAGTCATGGGTTTGGCGCCAATGAGCAGTTCTTC
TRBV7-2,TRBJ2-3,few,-,CASSERWGKDTQYF,TGTGCCAGCAGCGAACGATGGGGCAAAGATACGCAGTATTTT
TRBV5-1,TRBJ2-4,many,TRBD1,CASSTGQGENIQYF,TGCGCCAGCAGCACGGGACAGGGTGAAAACATTCAGTACTTC
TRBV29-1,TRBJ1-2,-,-,CSAQGGETDGYTF,TGCAGCGCCCAAGGGGGAGAAACGGATGGCTACACCTTC
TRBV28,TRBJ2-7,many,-,CASSPSTTKQYF,TGTGCCAGCAGCCCTAGCACTACCAAACAGTACTTC
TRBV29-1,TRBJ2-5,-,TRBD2,CSSRRGVRETQYF,TGCAGCTCCCGACGGGGGGTCCGTGAGACCCAGTACTTC
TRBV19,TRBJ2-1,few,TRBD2,CASSIGGRAWDEQFF,TGTGCCAGTAGTATTGGCGGGAGGGCCTGGGATGAGCAGTTCTTC
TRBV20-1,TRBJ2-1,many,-,CSARVGASHYNEQFF,TGCAGTGCTAGAGTAGGGGCCAGCCACTACAATGAGCAGTTCTTC
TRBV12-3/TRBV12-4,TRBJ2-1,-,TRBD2,CASSWGLAGSREQFF,TGTGCCAGCAGTTGGGGACTAGCGGGTTCTCGTGAGCAGTTCTTC
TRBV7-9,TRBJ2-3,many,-,CASSLEAAAPNTQYF,TGTGCCAGCAGCTTAGAAGCAGCAGCTCCGAATACGCAGTATTTT
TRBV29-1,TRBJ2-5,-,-,CSVESEPLGRGETQYF,TGCAGCGTTGAATCGGAACCCTTGGGTCGGGGAGAGACCCAGTACTTC
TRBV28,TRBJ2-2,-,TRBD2,CASSVAGGSTTGELFF,TGTGCCAGCAGTGTAGCGGGGGGATCGACCACCGGGGAGCTGTTTTTT
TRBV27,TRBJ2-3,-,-,CASSIYSRNGTDTQYF,TGTGCCAGCAGTATCTACAGTCGTAATGGCACAGATACGCAGTATTTT
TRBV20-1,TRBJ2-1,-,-,CSARGRSHSYNEQFF,TGCAGTGCTAGAGGGCGGTCCCACTCCTACAATGAGCAGTTCTTC
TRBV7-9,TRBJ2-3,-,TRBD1,CASSLPGGLPDTQYF,TGTGCCAGCAGCTTACCAGGGGGTCTGCCAGATACGCAGTATTTT